Each of the 19 T cell receptor beta chains below was sequenced from the same sample in a study of T cell responses to AZD1222 COVID-19 vaccine. Clones were read by immunoSEQ multiplex PCR, and TCRdb kept only the in-frame ones, dropping some. The table shows 150,000 to 200,000 clones, with around 93% occurring only once. The sequences come from peripheral blood, collected on day 0 of AZD1222 vaccination. These receptor sequences come from an adult in good health.

The CDR3 is CASSLLGGSTDTQYF. The CDR3 coding sequence is TGTGCCAGCAGCTTACTGGGGGGGAGCACAGATACGCAGTATTTT. The chain recombines TRBV11-3 with TRBJ2-3, with 7 bases identical to TRBD2. Looked up from germline, CDR1 is SGHNT and CDR2 is YENEEA. Unmatched junction bases numbered 2, after V lost 2 bases and J lost 0 bases. The CDR3 sequence is 15 residues long.

This sequence joins TRBV4-3 and TRBJ1-3; no clear D. CDR3 length: 15 residues. Looked up from germline, CDR1 is LGHNA and CDR2 is YSLEER. V was pared by 4 bases and J by 3 bases, with 13 bases between. CDR3 region: CASSPTAGVGNTIYF. The CDR3 bases are TGCGCCAGCAGCCCGACTGCGGGTGTTGGAAACACCATATATTTT.

As to this clone: Other nucleotide sequences in the sample specify the same CDR3. The chain couples TRBV2 to TRBJ1-5; D uncertain. The CDR3 is 13 amino acids. CDR1 and CDR2 (germline): SNHLY, FYNNEI. Trimming pared 6 bases from V and 0 bases from J, leaving 6 bases between. The CDR3 here is CASSRDSNQPQHF. CDR3 DNA: TGTGCCAGCAGCCGGGATAGCAATCAGCCCCAGCATTTT.

This rearrangement joins TRBV20-1 to TRBJ1-1, with D possibly being TRBD1 (6 bases). CDR3 size: 11 residues. V lost 3 bases to trimming and J lost 8 bases, with 10 bases between them. Germline V lookup: CDR1 DFQATT, CDR2 SNEGSKA (reference sequence). DNA of the CDR3: TGCAGTGCTAGTTCCCAGGGGGAAGCTTTCTTT. It translates to CSASSQGEAFF.

Only a few counts were recorded for this clone. The CDR3 region is CASSPRKKGSSGNTIYF. The CDR3 region has the DNA TGTGCCAGTAGTCCCAGGAAGAAGGGAAGCTCTGGAAACACCATATATTTT. This sequence joins TRBV19 and TRBJ1-3, with D hard to call. CDR3 length equals 17 residues. Germline lookup yields CDR1 LNHDA and CDR2 SQIVND (reference sequence). V lost 5 bases, J lost 0 bases, and 17 bases lay in between.

The chain couples TRBV14 to TRBJ1-6; D is unresolved. V was pared by 4 bases and J by 8 bases, with 9 bases between. CDR3 length equals 13 residues. Germline assignment: CDR1 SGHDN and CDR2 FVKESK. DNA for the CDR3: TGTGCCAGCAGCCGCGATTGGGATTCACCCCTCCACTTT. Protein product: CASSRDWDSPLHF.

The chain combines TRBV29-1 with TRBJ2-7, with TRBD2 identical over 7 bases. Germline CDR1 and CDR2: SQVTM and ANQGSEA. The trim removed 4 bases at V and 1 base at J, leaving 7 bases unmatched. The CDR3 contains 14 residues. The CDR3 reads CSVVSRGDSYEQYF. The CDR3 nucleotides read TGCAGCGTTGTATCTCGGGGGGATTCCTACGAGCAGTACTTC.

V and J are TRBV7-2 and TRBJ2-2, with 13 nucleotides matching TRBD2. CDR1 and CDR2 (germline): SGHTA, FQGNSA. The CDR3 contains 16 residues. V shed 5 bases and J 1 base; nucleotides not matched to a gene: 1. The CDR3 region is CASSRTSGGNTGELFF. The CDR3 DNA reads as TGTGCCAGCAGCCGGACTAGCGGGGGGAACACCGGGGAGCTGTTTTTT.

This chain connects TRBV5-1 to TRBJ1-5; 8 nucleotides match TRBD1. The ends lost 1 base at V and 7 bases at J; junction bases unmatched: 4. The CDR3 is made up of 14 amino acids. The V gene's germline CDR1 is SGHRS and CDR2 YFSETQ. This chain's CDR3 is CASSLQGAGQPQHF. Here the CDR3 DNA reads TGCGCCAGCAGCTTGCAGGGGGCGGGCCAGCCCCAGCATTTT.

V usage is TRBV3-1 (or the pseudogene TRBV3-2) and J usage is TRBJ2-7, with D uncertain. The CDR3 has 13 amino acids. In germline, CDR1 is LGHDT, CDR2 YNNKEL (reference sequence). V lost 1 base to trimming and J lost 3 bases, with 7 bases between them. Written as DNA, the CDR3 is TGTGCCAGCAGCCAAGGCCGACGCTACGAGCAGTACTTC. This gives the protein CASSQGRRYEQYF.

The chain has TRBV28 and TRBJ2-1; D is undetermined. Trimming took off 3 bases at V and 9 bases at J, with 3 bases between the two ends. Germline assignment: CDR1 MDHEN and CDR2 SYDVKM. This CDR3 has 10 amino acids. The CDR3 here is CASSFSEQFF. CDR3 nucleotide sequence: TGTGCCAGCAGTTTCAGTGAGCAGTTCTTC.

J is TRBJ1-3 and V is TRBV3-1 (or the pseudogene TRBV3-2); TRBD1 aligns across 11 bases. The CDR3 covers 15 residues. From germline, CDR1 is LGHDT and CDR2 YNNKEL (reference sequence). The trim removed 4 bases at V and 2 bases at J, leaving 1 base unmatched. The CDR3 spells CASSLDRGPGNTIYF. The CDR3 nucleotides are TGTGCCAGCAGCCTGGACAGGGGGCCTGGAAACACCATATATTTT.

The chain recombines TRBV3-1 (or the pseudogene TRBV3-2) with TRBJ1-2; D uncertain. V lost 1 base and J lost 7, with 16 bases in between. This CDR3 contains 15 residues. Looked up from germline, CDR1 is LGHDT and CDR2 is YNNKEL (reference sequence). Here the CDR3 reads CASSQVSGKGLGYTF. The CDR3 DNA follows: TGTGCCAGCAGCCAAGTATCCGGGAAGGGCCTTGGCTACACCTTC.

This chain uses TRBV24-1 with TRBJ1-2; D is perhaps TRBD1 (5 bases). The germline V and J ends were trimmed by 4 bases and 6 bases, with 14 bases remaining between them. The CDR3 consists of 14 residues. Germline CDR1 KGHDR, CDR2 SFDVKD. In DNA form, the CDR3 reads TGTGCCACCAGTGACCCCGGGCAGGGCCATGGCTACACCTTC. Its translation: CATSDPGQGHGYTF.

V and J are TRBV3-1 (or the pseudogene TRBV3-2) and TRBJ1-2, with 10 bases fitting TRBD1. There are 19 residues in the CDR3. The trim removed 10 bases at V and 0 bases at J, leaving 20 bases unmatched. The germline V gene has CDR1 LGHDT and CDR2 YNNKEL (reference sequence). The CDR3 region is CAITIEARDRGKTNYGYTF. CDR3 bases: TGTGCCATCACAATCGAGGCCCGGGACAGGGGTAAGACTAACTATGGCTACACCTTC.

The genes are TRBV27 and TRBJ2-5; D is uncertain. Germline V lookup: CDR1 MNHEY, CDR2 SMNVEV (reference sequence). With 0 bases removed from V and 5 bases from J, the gap between germline ends came to 4 bases. CDR3 length equals 12 residues. CDR3 sequence (DNA): TGTGCCAGCAGTTTATCGAAGGAGACCCAGTACTTC. Encoded protein: CASSLSKETQYF.

The chain links TRBV6-6 to TRBJ1-1; TRBD1 might be the D (6 bases). This CDR3 has 12 residues. V was trimmed by 3 bases and J by 7 bases, leaving 9 bases between them. CDR1 is MNHNY, CDR2 SVGAGI, per germline (reference sequence). CDR3 sequence reads: CASSYTRGEAFF. The CDR3 coding sequence is TGTGCCAGCAGTTATACCAGGGGTGAAGCTTTCTTT.

V and J are TRBV6-6 and TRBJ1-5, with D possibly being TRBD1 (6 bases). The CDR3 totals 14 residues. Trimming stripped 10 bases from V and 1 base from J, with 14 bases between. The germline V gene encodes CDR1 MNHNY and CDR2 SVGAGI (reference sequence). The CDR3 bases are TGTGCCACCGGGGGCAGCAGAAGCAATCAGCCCCAGCATTTT. This translates into CATGGSRSNQPQHF.

This clone was observed once. The chain uses TRBV4-2 and TRBJ2-7; D is perhaps TRBD2 (6 bases). V lost 6 bases to trimming and J lost 4 bases, with 10 bases between them. CDR1 is LGHNA and CDR2 is YNFKEQ in the germline V gene. This CDR3 spans 12 amino acids. The CDR3: CASRGRGYEQYF. CDR3 nucleotide sequence: TGTGCCAGCAGAGGGCGGGGTTACGAGCAGTACTTC.